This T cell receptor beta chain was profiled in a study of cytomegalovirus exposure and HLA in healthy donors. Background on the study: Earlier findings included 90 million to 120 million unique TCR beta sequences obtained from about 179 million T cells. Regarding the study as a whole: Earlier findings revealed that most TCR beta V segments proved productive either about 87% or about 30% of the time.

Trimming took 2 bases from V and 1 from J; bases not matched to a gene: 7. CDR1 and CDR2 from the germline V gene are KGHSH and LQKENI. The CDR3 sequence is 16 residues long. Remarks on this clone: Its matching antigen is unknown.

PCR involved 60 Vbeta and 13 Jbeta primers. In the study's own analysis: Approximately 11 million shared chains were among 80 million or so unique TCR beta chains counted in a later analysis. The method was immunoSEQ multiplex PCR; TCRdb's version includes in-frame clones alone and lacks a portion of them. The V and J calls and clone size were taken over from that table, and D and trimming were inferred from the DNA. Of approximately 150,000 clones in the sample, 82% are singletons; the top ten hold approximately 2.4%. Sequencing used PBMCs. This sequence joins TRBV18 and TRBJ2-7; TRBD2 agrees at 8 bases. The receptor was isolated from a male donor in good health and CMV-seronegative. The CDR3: CASSPGSTGGSYEQYF. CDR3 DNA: TGTGCCAGCTCACCAGGGTCGACGGGAGGGTCCTACGAGCAGTACTTC.